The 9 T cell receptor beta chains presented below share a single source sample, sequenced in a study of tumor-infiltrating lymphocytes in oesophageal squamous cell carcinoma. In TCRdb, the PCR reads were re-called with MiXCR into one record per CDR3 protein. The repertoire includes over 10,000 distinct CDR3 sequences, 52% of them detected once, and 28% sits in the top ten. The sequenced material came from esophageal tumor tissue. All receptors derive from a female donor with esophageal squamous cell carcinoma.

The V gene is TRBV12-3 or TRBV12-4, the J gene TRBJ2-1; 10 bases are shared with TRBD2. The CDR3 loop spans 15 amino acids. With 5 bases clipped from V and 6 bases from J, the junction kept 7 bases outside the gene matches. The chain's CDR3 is CASSTTSGIFNEQFF. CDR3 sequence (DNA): TGTGCCAGCAGTACTACTAGCGGGATATTCAATGAGCAGTTCTTC.

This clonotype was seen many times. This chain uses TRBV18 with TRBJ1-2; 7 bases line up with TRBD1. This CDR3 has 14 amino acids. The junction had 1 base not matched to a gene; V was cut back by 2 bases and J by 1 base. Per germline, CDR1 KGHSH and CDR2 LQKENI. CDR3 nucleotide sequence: TGTGCCAGCTCACCAGCAGGGGGTAACTATGGCTACACCTTC. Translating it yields CASSPAGGNYGYTF.

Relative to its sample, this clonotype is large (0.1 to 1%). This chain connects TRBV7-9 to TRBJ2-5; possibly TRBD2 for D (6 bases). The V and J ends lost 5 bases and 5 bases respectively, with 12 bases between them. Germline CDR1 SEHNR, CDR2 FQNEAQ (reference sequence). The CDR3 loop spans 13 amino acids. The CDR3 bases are TGTGCCAGCAGCCCGAGGGCGGGGGAGACCCAGTACTTC. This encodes CASSPRAGETQYF.

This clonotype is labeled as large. The CDR3 is CASSPTRDKVDEQYF. The CDR3 bases are TGTGCCAGCAGCCCCACCAGGGACAAGGTCGACGAGCAGTACTTC. V and J are TRBV7-9 and TRBJ2-7; D possibly corresponds to TRBD1 (6 bases). Trimming cost V 5 bases and J 5 bases, with 19 bases left between them. CDR3 length: 15 amino acids. Germline V lookup: CDR1 SEHNR, CDR2 FQNEAQ (reference sequence).

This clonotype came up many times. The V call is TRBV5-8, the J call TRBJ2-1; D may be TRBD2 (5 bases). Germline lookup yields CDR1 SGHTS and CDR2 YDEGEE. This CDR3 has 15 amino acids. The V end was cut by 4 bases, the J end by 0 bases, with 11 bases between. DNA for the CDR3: TGTGCCAGCAGCAAAGGACTCTTCTCCTACAATGAGCAGTTCTTC. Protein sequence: CASSKGLFSYNEQFF.

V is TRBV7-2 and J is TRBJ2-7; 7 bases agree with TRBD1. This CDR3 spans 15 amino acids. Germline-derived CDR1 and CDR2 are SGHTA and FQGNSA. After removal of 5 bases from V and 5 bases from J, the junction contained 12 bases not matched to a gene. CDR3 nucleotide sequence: TGTGCCAGCAGCCCGACGGACAGGAGGTGGGACGAGCAGTACTTC. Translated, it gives CASSPTDRRWDEQYF. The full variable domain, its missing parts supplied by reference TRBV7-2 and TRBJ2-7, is GAGVSQSPSNKVTEKGKDVELRCDPISGHTALYWYRQSLGQGLEFLIYFQGNSAPDKSGLPSDRFSAERTGGSVSTLTIQRTQQEDSAVYLCASSPTDRRWDEQYFGPGTRLTVT.

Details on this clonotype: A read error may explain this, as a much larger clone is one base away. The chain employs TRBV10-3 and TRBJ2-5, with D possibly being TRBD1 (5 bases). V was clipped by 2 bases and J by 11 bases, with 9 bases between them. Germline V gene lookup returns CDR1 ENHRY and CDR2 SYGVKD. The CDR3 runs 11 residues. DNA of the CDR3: TGTGCCATCAGTGAGGACAGTAAGCAGTACTTC. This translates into CAISEDSKQYF.

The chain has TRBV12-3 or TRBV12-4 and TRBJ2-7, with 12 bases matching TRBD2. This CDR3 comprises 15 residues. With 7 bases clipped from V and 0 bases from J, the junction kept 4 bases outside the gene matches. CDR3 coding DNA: TGTGCCAGCACCAGGACTAGCGGGGACTCCTACGAGCAGTACTTC. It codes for CASTRTSGDSYEQYF.

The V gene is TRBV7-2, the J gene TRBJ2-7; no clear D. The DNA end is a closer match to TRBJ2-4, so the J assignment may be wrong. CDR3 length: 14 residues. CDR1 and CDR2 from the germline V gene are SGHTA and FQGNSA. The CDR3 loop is CASNYDTAKNIQYF. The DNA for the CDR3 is TGTGCCAGCAACTACGATACAGCCAAAAACATTCAGTACTTC.